Listed below are T cell receptor beta chains from one sample, sequenced in a study of shared clonotypes between healthy human individuals. TCRdb's copy holds only in-frame clones and misses some; the assay was immunoSEQ multiplex PCR. This table holds about 2,500,000 clones, just over 90% found once. Specimen: naive CD4+ T cells sorted from blood. Receptor source: a man between 18 and 35 years old in good health. Each CDR3 is given with its conserved first and last residue. A D gene is named only where the DNA matches it firmly. Size tells how often a clone was seen (once, few, many) or the class of an expanded clone, and some rows leave it out.

CAMRPGQGAQETQYF | TGTGCCATGCGTCCGGGACAGGGGGCCCAAGAGACCCAGTACTTC | TRBJ2-5 | TRBV10-3 | - | TRBD1
CASSLPTGVNTEAFF | TGCGCCAGCAGCTTACCGACAGGGGTGAACACTGAAGCTTTCTTT | TRBJ1-1 | TRBV5-1 | - | TRBD1
CASNLGGRDTQYF | TGTGCCAGCAACCTTGGAGGAAGGGATACGCAGTATTTT | TRBJ2-3 | TRBV7-2 | - | -
CASSSGLAAYEQYF | TGTGCCAGCAGTTCGGGACTAGCGGCCTACGAGCAGTACTTC | TRBJ2-7 | TRBV6-1 | - | TRBD2
CASSTGTSYEQYF | TGTGCCAGCAGCACCGGGACTAGCTACGAGCAGTACTTC | TRBJ2-7 | TRBV6-5 | - | TRBD2
CASSLSGLRGGNTIYF | TGTGCCAGCAGTTTATCAGGGCTAAGGGGTGGAAACACCATATATTTT | TRBJ1-3 | TRBV27 | - | -
CASSSNVAVLRADTQYF | TGTGCCAGCAGCTCGAATGTAGCGGTACTGAGGGCAGATACGCAGTATTTT | TRBJ2-3 | TRBV7-2 | once | -
CASSPGLSVPQYF | TGTGCCAGCAGCCCGGGCCTCTCGGTTCCCCAGTACTTC | TRBJ2-5 | TRBV9 | - | -
CASSLVGGGTNYGYTF | TGTGCCAGCAGCTTAGTAGGAGGGGGGACTAACTATGGCTACACCTTC | TRBJ1-2 | TRBV11-2 | - | -
CASSLSGGREAPYEQYF | TGTGCCAGCAGTTTATCCGGAGGGAGGGAGGCACCCTACGAGCAGTACTTC | TRBJ2-7 | TRBV27 | - | TRBD2
CASSEEWSYNSPLHF | TGTGCCAGCAGTGAAGAATGGTCCTATAATTCACCCCTCCACTTT | TRBJ1-6 | TRBV2 | - | -
CASRYRDSPYEQYF | TGTGCCAGCAGATATCGGGACAGTCCCTACGAGCAGTACTTC | TRBJ2-7 | TRBV5-6 | - | TRBD1
CASSSRRGGFEKLFF | TGTGCCAGCAGTTCCCGAAGAGGGGGCTTTGAAAAACTGTTTTTT | TRBJ1-4 | TRBV28 | - | TRBD1
CASSLDTNTEAFF | TGCGCCAGCAGCTTGGACACGAACACTGAAGCTTTCTTT | TRBJ1-1 | TRBV5-1 | - | -
CASSLTGRGTDTQYF | TGCGCCAGCAGCCTTACGGGCAGGGGCACAGATACGCAGTATTTT | TRBJ2-3 | TRBV4-3 | - | -
CASSWRGSPLHF | TGTGCCAGCAGCTGGCGGGGGTCACCCCTCCACTTT | TRBJ1-6 | TRBV7-2 | - | -
CSVRNTGELFF | TGCAGCGTACGGAACACCGGGGAGCTGTTTTTT | TRBJ2-2 | TRBV29-1 | - | -
CASSEGNYGYTF | TGTGCCAGCAGCGAGGGGAACTATGGCTACACCTTC | TRBJ1-2 | TRBV7-9 | - | -
CASSPQQGNQPQHF | TGCGCCAGCAGCCCCCAACAGGGGAATCAGCCCCAGCATTTT | TRBJ1-5 | TRBV4-1 | - | TRBD1
CASSQGSGRALDGELFF | TGCGCCAGCAGCCAGGGTAGCGGGAGGGCCCTCGACGGGGAGCTGTTTTTT | TRBJ2-2 | TRBV4-1 | once | TRBD2
CASSFNSDTQYF | TGCGCCAGCAGCTTCAACTCAGATACGCAGTATTTT | TRBJ2-3 | TRBV5-1 | once | -
CASRLEVVTDTQYF | TGCGCCAGCAGACTGGAGGTAGTCACAGATACGCAGTATTTT | TRBJ2-3 | TRBV5-1 | - | -
CALTGGATNEKLFF | TGTGCCCTCACCGGGGGGGCGACTAATGAAAAACTGTTTTTT | TRBJ1-4 | TRBV28 | - | -
CSFDASGTHNEQFF | TGCAGCTTCGACGCATCCGGGACGCATAATGAGCAGTTCTTC | TRBJ2-1 | TRBV29-1 | - | -
CASSRGTGSDGYTF | TGCGCCAGCAGCCGTGGGACAGGGTCTGATGGCTACACCTTC | TRBJ1-2 | TRBV5-1 | - | TRBD1
CASTDGWRGYGYTF | TGTGCCAGCACCGACGGATGGAGGGGCTATGGCTACACCTTC | TRBJ1-2 | TRBV6-1 | - | -
CASSLTHAEKLFF | TGTGCCAGCAGTTTAACTCATGCTGAAAAACTGTTTTTT | TRBJ1-4 | TRBV28 | - | -
CASSFRGSGANVLTF | TGTGCCAGCAGTTTCAGGGGTTCCGGGGCCAACGTCCTGACTTTC | TRBJ2-6 | TRBV6-5 | - | -
CASSWGRGYQETQYF | TGCGCCAGCAGCTGGGGACGGGGGTACCAAGAGACCCAGTACTTC | TRBJ2-5 | TRBV5-1 | - | -
CASSDRTGTNEKLFF | TGTGCCAGCAGTGACCGGACAGGGACTAATGAAAAACTGTTTTTT | TRBJ1-4 | TRBV25-1 | - | TRBD1
CASSLGLRGETQYF | TGTGCCAGCAGCTTAGGTCTGCGGGGGGAGACCCAGTACTTC | TRBJ2-5 | TRBV7-2 | once | TRBD2
CASSLGGTSIMADTQYF | TGCGCCAGCAGCCTGGGGGGGACTTCCATTATGGCAGATACGCAGTATTTT | TRBJ2-3 | TRBV5-1 | once | TRBD2
CASSPLDVMGGQYF | TGTGCCAGCAGTCCCCTAGACGTCATGGGTGGGCAGTACTTC | TRBJ2-7 | TRBV27 | - | -
CASSENPPQLGDTQYF | TGTGCCAGCAGTGAAAACCCCCCCCAGTTGGGAGATACGCAGTATTTT | TRBJ2-3 | TRBV6-1 | - | -
CASSVGLGTNTGELFF | TGTGCCAGCAGCGTAGGGCTAGGCACGAACACCGGGGAGCTGTTTTTT | TRBJ2-2 | TRBV9 | - | -
CASTWGTEAFF | TGTGCCAGTACGTGGGGCACTGAAGCTTTCTTT | TRBJ1-1 | TRBV6-5 | - | -